These 20 T cell receptor beta chains were sequenced from one sample in a study of response to subunit inactivated influenza vaccine. In TCRdb, the RT-PCR reads were re-called with MiXCR into one record per CDR3 protein. In the table there are roughly 500,000 distinct CDR3 sequences, less than 30% of which are singletons. Sequencing used CD4+ T cells sorted from PBMCs, obtained about 5 days after vaccination. The receptors shown here come from a man between 50 and 59 years old who received an inactivated influenza vaccine.

The CDR3 loop reads CSARDPGGKETQYF. As DNA, the CDR3 is TGCAGTGCTAGAGATCCAGGGGGCAAAGAGACCCAGTACTTC. The chain is built from TRBV20-1 and TRBJ2-5; the match to TRBD1 covers 8 bases. Losses at the gene ends were 0 bases for V and 3 bases for J; bases not matched to a gene: 3. This CDR3 spans 14 amino acids. The germline V gene has CDR1 DFQATT and CDR2 SNEGSKA (reference sequence).

The chain employs TRBV18 and TRBJ2-3, with 8 bases aligning to TRBD2. Looked up from germline, CDR1 is KGHSH and CDR2 is LQKENI. J was trimmed by 2 bases and V by 0 bases; bases with no gene match: 10. This CDR3 contains 18 residues. This CDR3 reads CASSPPFLTSGNTDTQYF. In DNA form, the CDR3 reads TGTGCCAGCTCACCACCCTTCCTAACTAGCGGCAACACAGATACGCAGTATTTT. The variable domain in full, completed from reference TRBV18 and TRBJ2-3, reads NAGVMQNPRHLVRRRGQEARLRCSPMKGHSHVYWYRQLPEEGLKFMVYLQKENIIDESGMPKERFSAEFPKEGPSILRIQQVVRGDSAAYFCASSPPFLTSGNTDTQYFGPGTRLTVL.

The rearrangement uses TRBV6-5 and TRBJ2-5, with 7 bases fitting TRBD2. J gave up 1 base and V 0 bases, and 5 bases lay outside the gene matches. This CDR3 has 16 amino acids. Germline V gene lookup returns CDR1 MNHEY and CDR2 SVGAGI. This CDR3 reads CASSYSHGGSQETQYF. CDR3 DNA sequence: TGTGCCAGCAGTTACTCTCACGGGGGGAGCCAAGAGACCCAGTACTTC.

Only a few counts were recorded for this clonotype. The chain carries TRBV7-3 and TRBJ2-7, with 10 bases lining up with TRBD2. The CDR3 has 17 amino acids. The germline CDR1 and CDR2 sequences are SGHTA and FQGTGA. V lost 1 base and J lost 5; bases outside the gene matches: 11. CDR3 sequence (DNA): TGTGCCAGCAGCTTAATCCTAGCGGGAGCCCTACGAGACGAGCAGTACTTC. It codes for CASSLILAGALRDEQYF.

In its sample, this clonotype was seen a few times. The V gene is TRBV7-2, the J gene TRBJ1-2; no firm D call. V lost 1 base and J 5 bases, leaving 11 bases between the germline ends. From germline, CDR1 is SGHTA and CDR2 FQGNSA. CDR3 size: 14 residues. In nucleotides, the CDR3 is TGTGCCAGCAGCTTAGAACCGGGGAGGTATGGCTACACCTTC. Translating it yields CASSLEPGRYGYTF.

This clonotype was counted many times. The chain has TRBV4-3 and TRBJ2-7; the D is unclear. The ends were cut back, 1 base at V and 5 bases at J, with 9 bases in the middle. The CDR3 sequence is 13 residues long. Looked up from germline, CDR1 is LGHNA and CDR2 is YSLEER. CDR3 sequence reads: CASSQVSGNEQYF. The DNA for the CDR3 is TGCGCCAGCAGCCAAGTTTCTGGGAACGAGCAGTACTTC.

This clonotype was seen a few times. The chain carries TRBV12-3 or TRBV12-4 and TRBJ2-5; D is ambiguous. The CDR3 runs to 12 residues. V dropped 6 bases and J dropped 7 bases, with 12 bases sitting between them. CDR3 DNA sequence: TGTGCCAGCAGCGAACCTATCGGGACCCAGTACTTC. Translated, it gives CASSEPIGTQYF.

This chain uses TRBV20-1 with TRBJ2-3, with 10 bases identical to TRBD2. The ends lost 3 bases at V and 5 bases at J; junction bases unmatched: 14. This CDR3 has 17 residues. The germline V gene has CDR1 DFQATT and CDR2 SNEGSKA (reference sequence). CDR3 sequence: CSASPGLAGVRGDTQYF. Here the CDR3 DNA reads TGCAGTGCTAGCCCCGGGCTAGCGGGAGTTCGGGGAGATACGCAGTATTTT.

In this sample, this clonotype turned up a few times. CDR3 nucleotides: TGCAGTGCTAGAGATTACCGAAAAACTAATGAAAAACTGTTTTTT. It translates to CSARDYRKTNEKLFF. This chain links TRBV20-1 with TRBJ1-4; D is uncertain. Trimming shortened V by 0 bases and J by 1 base, and 9 bases separated the two germline ends. CDR3 length: 15 residues. CDR1 and CDR2 (germline): DFQATT, SNEGSKA (reference sequence).

This chain uses TRBV3-1 with TRBJ1-5; tentatively, D is TRBD1 (6 bases). Germline V gene lookup returns CDR1 LGHDT and CDR2 YNNKEL (reference sequence). Trimming removed 4 bases at V and 2 bases at J, with 12 bases between. The CDR3 has 15 residues. The CDR3 spells CASSPSQGRNQPQHF. The CDR3 region has the DNA TGTGCCAGCAGCCCCTCGCAGGGGCGCAATCAGCCCCAGCATTTT.

This chain joins TRBV5-1 and TRBJ2-5; a weak D match, TRBD1 (5 bases). Germline-derived CDR1 and CDR2 are SGHRS and YFSETQ. The CDR3 covers 14 residues. The V end was cut by 3 bases, the J end by 1 base, with 10 bases between. CDR3: CASSWGRGQETQYF. CDR3 DNA sequence: TGCGCCAGCAGCTGGGGCCGAGGCCAAGAGACCCAGTACTTC.

This clonotype has just a few counts. V gene TRBV18 combines with J gene TRBJ2-2, with 7 nucleotides matching TRBD1. The CDR3 extends over 15 amino acids. Germline CDR1 and CDR2: KGHSH and LQKENI. V lost 4 bases to trimming and J lost 4 bases; unmatched junction nucleotides: 6. The CDR3 protein is CASSLGQSLTGELFF. CDR3 nucleotide sequence: TGTGCCAGCTCACTGGGACAGTCACTCACCGGGGAGCTGTTTTTT.

The chain is built from TRBV4-2 and TRBJ1-5; a possible D gene is TRBD1 (6 bases). CDR3 size: 15 residues. The germline CDR1 and CDR2 sequences are LGHNA and YNFKEQ. Trimming pared 3 bases from V and 5 bases from J, leaving 14 bases between. The CDR3 is CASSHVGQSHQPQHF. CDR3 DNA: TGTGCCAGCAGCCACGTCGGACAGTCGCATCAGCCCCAGCATTTT.

This clonotype was detected only a few times. J is TRBJ2-5 and V is TRBV7-3; D gene ambiguous. The germline CDR1 and CDR2 sequences are SGHTA and FQGTGA. Trimming took 2 bases from V and 3 from J, leaving 7 bases between them. The CDR3 covers 13 residues. The CDR3 reads CASSLQVKETQYF. CDR3 DNA: TGTGCCAGCAGCTTACAGGTTAAAGAGACCCAGTACTTC.

The CDR3 sequence: CSAPHRGQSTDTQYF. The CDR3 nucleotides read TGCAGTGCTCCCCACAGGGGACAAAGCACAGATACGCAGTATTTT. The rearrangement uses TRBV20-1 and TRBJ2-3; 7 bases line up with TRBD1. CDR1 DFQATT and CDR2 SNEGSKA come from the germline V gene (reference sequence). The CDR3 runs 15 residues. The junction had 8 bases not matched to a gene; V was cut back by 5 bases and J by 0 bases.

This chain uses TRBV5-1 with TRBJ2-7, with D perhaps matching TRBD2 (6 bases). V was shortened by 8 bases and J by 2 bases, with 23 bases between the two germline ends. This CDR3 contains 16 residues. The germline V gene has CDR1 SGHRS and CDR2 YFSETQ. Here the CDR3 DNA reads TGCGCCAGGCCGAGAACAGTCGGAGGGCTCCCCTACGAGCAGTACTTC. Its protein product is CARPRTVGGLPYEQYF.

The table lists this clonotype with many counts. The CDR3, as DNA: TGTGCCAGCAGCTTTGGGGACGCCCGATACAATGAGCAGTTCTTC. Translated: CASSFGDARYNEQFF. The genes are TRBV7-2 and TRBJ2-1; D is tentatively TRBD1 or TRBD2 (5 bases each). V was clipped by 3 bases and J by 4 bases, with 13 bases between them. The germline V gene encodes CDR1 SGHTA and CDR2 FQGNSA. This CDR3 comprises 15 residues.

Comment on this clonotype: The junction and the germline gene differ at one end; a read error may be behind it. The CDR3 loop is CAGSTTGNSYNEQFF. In DNA, the CDR3 is TGTGCCGGCAGTACTACAGGGAACTCCTACAATGAGCAGTTCTTC. The chain employs TRBV6-5 and TRBJ2-1; TRBD1 is a possible D gene (6 bases). This CDR3 contains 15 residues. The germline CDR1 and CDR2 sequences are MNHEY and SVGAGI.

This clonotype came up a few times. The V call is TRBV15, the J call TRBJ1-1; D gene unclear. V was clipped by 4 bases and J by 0 bases, with 12 bases between them. Germline CDR1 and CDR2: LNHNV and YYDKDF (reference sequence). The CDR3 spans 15 residues. The CDR3: CATSTRRHLNTEAFF. CDR3 nucleotide sequence: TGTGCCACCAGCACCCGAAGACACTTGAACACTGAAGCTTTCTTT.

This clonotype was counted only a few times. This chain connects TRBV28 to TRBJ1-4; 8 bases line up with TRBD1. The J segment lost 3 bases and the V segment lost 6 bases, leaving 6 bases of the junction unmatched. This CDR3 has 15 amino acids. The germline V gene encodes CDR1 MDHEN and CDR2 SYDVKM. In DNA form, the CDR3 reads TGTGCCAGCAGGCGTCCGGGACAGGCTAATGAAAAACTGTTTTTT. Translation: CASRRPGQANEKLFF.